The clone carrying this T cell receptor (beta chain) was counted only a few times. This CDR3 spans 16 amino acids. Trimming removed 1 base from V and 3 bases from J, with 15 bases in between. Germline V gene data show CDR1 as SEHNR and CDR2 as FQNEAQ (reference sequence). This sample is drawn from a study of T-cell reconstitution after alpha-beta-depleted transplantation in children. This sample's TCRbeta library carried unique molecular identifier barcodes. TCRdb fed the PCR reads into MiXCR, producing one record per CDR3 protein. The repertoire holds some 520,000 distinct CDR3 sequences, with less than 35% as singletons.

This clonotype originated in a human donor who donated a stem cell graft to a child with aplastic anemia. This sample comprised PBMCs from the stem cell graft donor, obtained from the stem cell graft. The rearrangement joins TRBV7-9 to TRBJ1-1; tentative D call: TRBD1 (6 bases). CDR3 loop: CASSLEQGLGDTEAFF. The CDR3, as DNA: TGTGCCAGCAGCTTAGAACAGGGACTCGGGGACACTGAAGCTTTCTTT. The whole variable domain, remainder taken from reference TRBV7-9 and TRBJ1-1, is DTGVSQNPRHKITKRGQNVTFRCDPISEHNRLYWYRQTLGQGPEFLTYFQNEAQLEKSRLLSDRFSAERPKGSFSTLEIQRTEQGDSAMYLCASSLEQGLGDTEAFFGQGTRLTVV.